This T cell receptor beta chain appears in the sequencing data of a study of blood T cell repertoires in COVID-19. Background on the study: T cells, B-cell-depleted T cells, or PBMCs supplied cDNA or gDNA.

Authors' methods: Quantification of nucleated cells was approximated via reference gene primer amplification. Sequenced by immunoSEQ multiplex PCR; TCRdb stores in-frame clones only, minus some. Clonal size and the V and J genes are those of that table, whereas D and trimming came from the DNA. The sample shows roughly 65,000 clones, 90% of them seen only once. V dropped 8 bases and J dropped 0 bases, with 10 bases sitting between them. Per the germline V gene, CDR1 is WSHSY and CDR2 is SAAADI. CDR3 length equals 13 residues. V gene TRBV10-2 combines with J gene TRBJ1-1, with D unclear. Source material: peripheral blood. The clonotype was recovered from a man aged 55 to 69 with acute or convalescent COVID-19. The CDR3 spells CASRGRVNTEAFF. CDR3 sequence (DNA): TGCGCCAGCCGCGGAAGAGTGAACACTGAAGCTTTCTTT.